This T cell receptor (beta chain) was identified during a study of Graves' ophthalmopathy and Graves' hyperthyroidism (dated by TCRdb to 2017 to 2018). Broadly, across the study: Peripheral blood was collected before any treatment was given, at the time of initial diagnosis. The study used TCR beta repertoire signatures to distinguish Graves' ophthalmopathy from Graves' hyperthyroidism and to predict progression to ophthalmopathy. In total, approximately 130 blood samples were TCR-sequenced: 40 to 45 ophthalmopathy, around 75 hyperthyroidism and some 17 hyperthyroidism-to-ophthalmopathy patients. To explore V-J signatures that separate ophthalmopathy from hyperthyroidism, a discovery set of about a hundred patients was enrolled, consisting of 43 with ophthalmopathy and approximately 57 with stable hyperthyroidism. An independent validation cohort comprised fewer than 20 hyperthyroidism patients and roughly 15 patients who later progressed from hyperthyroidism to ophthalmopathy. In five or six hyperthyroidism patients, T-cell repertoires of thyroid tissue and blood were compared. Following sampling, methimazole starting at 30 mg daily was administered to hyperthyroidism patients, and high-dose intravenous methylprednisolone was administered to ophthalmopathy patients.

This clonotype came up many times. Its antigen is still unknown. Base qualities are not provided; no much larger clone lies one nucleotide away. The paper as a whole reports these results and caveats: In validation, the model predicted ophthalmopathy progression with about 71% sensitivity and roughly 72% specificity; more than ten predicted patients were CT-confirmed with GO in a median of about 6.1 months. Most expanded thyroid clonotypes with frequency above 0.001 were also detected in blood, suggesting blood repertoires may reflect the thyroid immune response. Sample size was not predetermined statistically, and investigators were not blinded to group allocation. In cross-validation, the 13-signature model distinguished ophthalmopathy from stable hyperthyroidism with almost 90% sensitivity and around 81% specificity, and in the test set the corresponding values were roughly 80% and 76%.

Patients with ophthalmopathy had moderately to severely active disease, with a Clinical Activity Score of 3 or more, a NOSPECS grade of 4 or more, and a disease duration of less than 3 months. Patients with other autoimmune diseases, uncontrolled infections, pregnancy or lactation were excluded. Diagnosis was based on clinical symptoms, serum thyroxine, TRAb, thyroid ultrasound and orbital computed tomography. PBMCs were isolated from about 10 ml of fresh peripheral blood by Ficoll-Paque density gradient centrifugation. Trizol reagent was used to extract the total RNA, and its quality was then checked on an Agilent 2100 Bioanalyzer. The CDR3, cysteine through phenylalanine, is 15 amino acids long. Of all the DNA, just the CDR3 is kept, 45 bases in frame from base 1. Trimming at the junction amounts to 0 bases on V and 0 bases on J, and the germline ends lie 9 bases apart. The germline V gene encodes CDR1 SGHTS and CDR2 YDEGEE.

For repertoire sequencing, the TCR beta CDR3 regions were amplified from RNA transcripts. A first-round RT-PCR used HTBI primers with the Qiagen OneStep RT-PCR kit, followed by a second-round multiplex PCR, size selection and purification. Libraries were sequenced on an Illumina HiSeq2000 using paired-end 100 bp reads. The authors processed their data as follows. SOAPnuke was used for read processing, and reads with adapters, uncalled bases, a mean Phred below 15, or no exact constant-primer or identifier match were discarded. COPE v1.2.5 was used to merge high-quality paired reads. Clonotypes were defined as unique nucleotide sequences and were aligned to IMGT TRB V, D and J references using MiTCR v1.1. Analysis was restricted to V-J combinations with a frequency above 0.0001, which covered just over 98% of repertoires. For each V-J combination, a TCR clonal expansion and chaos score was defined as the ratio of F50 clonal expansion to chaos observed in the TCRdist matrix. Welch's t-statistics and random forest were used to reduce the features to 13 V-J combinations, which were then used as input to a naive Bayes classifier. Thyroid-blood repertoire similarity was quantified with the Morisita-Horn index. TCRdb applied fastp at Q25 and MiXCR to the public reads, then kept only in-frame beta chains. Rows with a matching CDR3 protein are joined into one entry that keeps the most common DNA and genes. The V and J calls shown here were made by TCRdb, not taken from the authors' results. This sample holds hundreds of thousands of distinct CDR3 sequences; roughly 50% were observed only once. 40% to 55% of the sample rests with the top ten.

The sample taken for sequencing was peripheral blood. This sequence uses TRBV5-8 and TRBJ1-1, with the D gene call left open. This receptor was taken from an adult man with Graves' ophthalmopathy. The CDR3 corresponds to CASSLGGGMNTEAFF. The nucleotide sequence reads TGTGCCAGCAGCTTGGGTGGAGGGATGAACACTGAAGCTTTCTTT.